This TCR beta chain was identified during a study of tumor-infiltrating lymphocytes in primary liver carcinoma (TCRdb year 2017). About the full investigation: Surgical resection was performed in China between November 2015 and early 2016 on about 5 patients with histopathologically diagnosed primary liver carcinoma. Of the five patients, three men and two women aged 30 to 69 years, four had hepatocellular carcinoma and one had combined HCC and intrahepatic cholangiocarcinoma. TCRbeta repertoire sequencing covered 35 specimens from 5 patients: 25 tumor regions, 5 adjacent noncancerous liver tissues and 5 peripheral blood samples. The tumors of the five patients were staged as T1-T3 N0M0, with maximum diameters ranging from roughly 4 to 10 cm. Each sample produced about 3.5 to 8 million productive TCRbeta reads, and read depth showed no significant difference between tissue types. Across five regions of each liver tumor, along with adjacent normal tissue and blood, the study brought together TCRbeta repertoire sequencing, expression microarrays and whole-exome sequencing. Technical replicate repertoires showed high reproducibility, with mean shared-clone rates approximately 0.9 and correlation coefficients above 0.95.

Findings and caveats that apply to the study as a whole: Compared with blood, tumors had a significantly larger share of the repertoire taken up by the top 250 clones (p = 0.039). Only the TCR beta chain was sequenced, so true repertoire diversity is likely underestimated because unpaired alpha chains were not captured. Repertoire overlap was found to be higher between tumor regions (mean around 35%) than between tumor-adjacent (roughly 17%) or tumor-blood (about 14%) pairs, consistent with antigen-driven expansion. With just a few patients in the study, the authors point out that the findings should be validated in a larger study. Since the samples were bulk and unsorted, there was no way to compare CD4+ and CD8+ T cell repertoires.

The germline V gene yields SGHRS for CDR1 and YFSETQ for CDR2. The CDR3 holds 14 amino acids from the cysteine to the phenylalanine. Only the CDR3 region is kept as DNA, spanning 42 bases read in frame from base 1. V and J lose 3 bases and 0 bases, and a span of 10 bases separates them. Concerning this clonotype: Its antigen is currently not known. The sample holds no much larger clone one base away, and base qualities are not on file.

Blood RNA was extracted from unsorted whole blood with TRIzol reagent; germline DNA came from the DNeasy Blood & Tissue kit. At the time of sampling, the patients had chronic HBV infection and had not received any treatment. Before surgery, approximately 4 milliliters of peripheral blood were drawn into K2EDTA tubes. Starting from 450 to 500 ng total RNA, TCRbeta-specific cDNA was produced by reverse transcription with a constant-region primer and ProtoScript II reverse transcriptase. Construction of the TCRbeta libraries relied on three nested rounds of multiplex PCR, following a slightly modified ARM-PCR procedure. Each of the first two PCR rounds ran for approximately 10 cycles using multiplex TRBV1-TRBV30 forward primers together with a Cbeta reverse primer. Sample barcodes and Illumina adapters were attached in a final 25-cycle PCR using Deep VentR polymerase. Before sequencing, amplicons of 200-500 bp were gel-purified using a QIAquick gel extraction kit. TCRbeta amplicons were sequenced on an Illumina HiSeq 2500 with 250-bp paired-end reads. The published analysis was carried out like this. Reads were quality-trimmed with Trimmomatic v0.33, and paired reads were merged with FLASH v1.2.11 to recover full CDR3 sequences. MiGEC v1.2.1b assigned V, D and J germline segments to the rearranged TCRbeta sequences. VDJtools v1.0.0 computed clonotype statistics and Shannon-Wiener diversity indices. Except for diversity analysis, only the 250 most abundant clonotypes of each sample were used in subsequent analyses to reduce sampling bias. TCRdb itself trimmed the public reads at Q25 with fastp, ran MiXCR and retained productive beta chains. A single entry per CDR3 protein holds the most common genes and DNA from its merged rows. Here the V and J calls rest on TCRdb's processing, not on the authors' analysis. The sample table holds approximately 340,000 distinct CDR3 sequences, of which about two thirds were seen once. The ten top clones hold about 6.3% of the sample.

The V and J genes are TRBV5-1 and TRBJ2-7; no D gene is confidently identified. The receptor's source is a man aged 40-55 years with primary liver carcinoma and hepatitis B virus infection. Sample: peripheral blood. The DNA reads TGCGCCAGCAGCTGGCTAATGAGCTCCTACGAGCAGTACTTC. Translated, this gives CASSWLMSSYEQYF.